These 17 T cell receptor beta chains were all obtained from the same sample, sequenced in a study of vaccination and CD4 T cells after COVID-19. The study sequenced cultured CD4+ T cell DNA using the Oncomine TCR Beta short-read assay. TCRdb independently ran MiXCR on the PCR reads; one entry per CDR3 protein. This table has about 10,000 distinct CDR3 sequences, less than 85% appearing once. Documented treatment: 10-day PBMC culture with coronavirus spike peptide pools or control peptides (ViraFEST assay). Antigen specificity for these receptors is unknown. Sequencing used CD4+ T cells from blood, cultured in vitro. These receptors were obtained from a human donor who had recovered from COVID-19.

The rearrangement joins TRBV20-1 to TRBJ1-2, with TRBD1 as a possible D gene (5 bases). Germline V gene sequence: CDR1 DFQATT, CDR2 SNEGSKA (reference sequence). The CDR3 is 12 amino acids. V lost 8 bases and J 5 bases, leaving 15 bases between the germline ends. CDR3 protein: CSPLLGVYGYTF. CDR3 sequence (DNA): TGCAGTCCCCTCCTGGGGGTTTATGGCTACACCTTC.

The chain employs TRBV28 and TRBJ1-6, with unresolved D. Germline CDR1 reads MDHEN; CDR2 reads SYDVKM. V was shortened by 3 bases and J by 7 bases, with 10 bases between the two germline ends. The CDR3 covers 14 residues. This chain's CDR3 is CASSFSMVNSPLHF. In DNA form, the CDR3 reads TGTGCCAGCAGTTTTAGTATGGTGAATTCACCCCTCCACTTT.

The chain combines TRBV6-5 with TRBJ2-7; D gene unclear. CDR1 MNHEY and CDR2 SVGAGI come from the germline V gene. The CDR3 spans 13 residues. The V gene lost 0 bases and the J gene lost 3 bases, with 6 bases spanning the gap. The CDR3 bases are TGTGCCAGCAGTTACTCGAGGAGCTACGAGCAGTACTTC. This sequence encodes CASSYSRSYEQYF.

This sequence joins TRBV11-1 and TRBJ2-3, with 9 bases identical to TRBD1. The CDR3 covers 17 residues. In germline, CDR1 is SGHAT, CDR2 FQDESV (reference sequence). The ends lost 2 bases at V and 1 base at J; junction bases unmatched: 7. The CDR3 sequence: CASSLHTGTGRTDTQYF. DNA for the CDR3: TGTGCCAGCAGCTTACATACCGGGACAGGGCGCACAGATACGCAGTATTTT.

The chain couples TRBV20-1 to TRBJ2-7; D is perhaps TRBD2 (5 bases). The length of the CDR3 is 15 residues. Germline V gives CDR1 DFQATT, CDR2 SNEGSKA (reference sequence). The germline V and J ends were trimmed by 6 bases and 2 bases, with 20 bases remaining between them. The CDR3 nucleotides read TGCAGTGCCTCACGCCCCCCCCCGCGGGCCTACGAGCAGTACTTC. Protein: CSASRPPPRAYEQYF.

This clonotype was counted a few times. V and J are TRBV15 and TRBJ1-6; D remains ambiguous. Germline-derived CDR1 and CDR2 are LNHNV and YYDKDF (reference sequence). V was pared by 0 bases and J by 9 bases, with 3 bases between. The CDR3 extends over 12 amino acids. The CDR3: CATSRDPSPLHF. The CDR3 DNA sequence: TGTGCCACCAGCAGAGATCCTTCACCCCTCCACTTT.

The chain has TRBV28 and TRBJ1-2; D is ambiguous. This CDR3 contains 11 residues. The V gene lost 5 bases and the J gene lost 1 base, with 2 bases spanning the gap. Germline V gives CDR1 MDHEN, CDR2 SYDVKM. The CDR3 DNA is TGTGCCAGCAGTGTTAACTATGGCTACACCTTC. Encoded protein: CASSVNYGYTF.

The rearrangement uses TRBV24-1 and TRBJ2-3; D is perhaps TRBD2 (5 bases). CDR3 length: 17 residues. Germline lookup yields CDR1 KGHDR and CDR2 SFDVKD. The V end was cut by 4 bases, the J end by 0 bases, with 16 bases between. The DNA of the CDR3 is TGTGCCACCAGTGACCCTGGAGGCGGTCGTAGCACAGATACGCAGTATTTT. Protein: CATSDPGGGRSTDTQYF.

The rearrangement joins TRBV27 to TRBJ2-7; TRBD1 matches at 7 bases. The junction had 5 bases not matched to a gene; V was cut back by 3 bases and J by 0 bases. The germline V gene encodes CDR1 MNHEY and CDR2 SMNVEV (reference sequence). The CDR3 extends over 15 amino acids. The CDR3 region is CASSFRQGSSYEQYF. Written as DNA, the CDR3 is TGTGCCAGCAGTTTTCGACAGGGAAGCTCCTACGAGCAGTACTTC.

The chain links TRBV7-2 to TRBJ2-3; 10 nucleotides agree with TRBD2. The length of the CDR3 is 15 residues. J lost 2 bases, V lost 7 bases, and 6 bases had no gene match. In germline, CDR1 is SGHTA, CDR2 FQGNSA. In nucleotides, the CDR3 is TGTGCCAGCACCTCAAGCGGGAGGGCCACAGATACGCAGTATTTT. It is translated as CASTSSGRATDTQYF.

This clonotype was recorded once. The chain combines TRBV7-2 with TRBJ2-5; D gene unclear. Germline lookup yields CDR1 SGHTA and CDR2 FQGNSA. The V gene lost 4 bases and the J gene lost 4 bases, with 25 bases spanning the gap. This CDR3 is built from 18 residues. In nucleotides, the CDR3 is TGTGCCAGCAGCTCGTCCGCCTCGACGCTCCCTGCACGAGAGACCCAGTACTTC. This encodes CASSSSASTLPARETQYF. The entire variable domain, with the rest obtained from reference TRBV7-2 and TRBJ2-5, is as follows: GAGVSQSPSNKVTEKGKDVELRCDPISGHTALYWYRQSLGQGLEFLIYFQGNSAPDKSGLPSDRFSAERTGGSVSTLTIQRTQQEDSAVYLCASSSSASTLPARETQYFGPGTRLLVL.

Turning to this clonotype: Its ends do not fully match the called genes, so a read error is possible. The chain carries TRBV6-1 and TRBJ1-6; no clear D gene. CDR1 MNHNS and CDR2 SASEGT come from the germline V gene. CDR3 length: 15 residues. CDR3 coding DNA: TGTGCCAGCACCCTTCGTCGGGATTATAGTTCACCCCTCCACTTT. Protein product: CASTLRRDYSSPLHF.

CDR3 protein: CASRDHLAGAQPQHF. For the CDR3, the DNA is TGTGCCAGCAGAGACCATCTCGCGGGGGCTCAGCCCCAGCATTTT. The chain links TRBV27 to TRBJ1-5; TRBD1 might be the D (6 bases). Germline CDR1 MNHEY, CDR2 SMNVEV (reference sequence). This CDR3 contains 15 residues. V was trimmed by 6 bases and J by 6 bases, leaving 18 bases between them.

The chain uses TRBV7-9 and TRBJ2-5; the D is unclear. Germline CDR1 reads SEHNR; CDR2 reads FQNEAQ (reference sequence). The CDR3 covers 15 residues. V was pared by 5 bases and J by 2 bases, with 15 bases between. CDR3 sequence (DNA): TGTGCCAGCAGCCCCCCGCGCGGAAGGCAAGAGACCCAGTACTTC. Its translation: CASSPPRGRQETQYF.

In nucleotides, the CDR3 is TGTGCCACCAGTGAATTTAAACAGGGAAACTATGGCTACACCTTC. This gives the protein CATSEFKQGNYGYTF. The chain is built from TRBV24-1 and TRBJ1-2; a possible D gene is TRBD1 (6 bases). The CDR3 is 15 amino acids. The germline V gene encodes CDR1 KGHDR and CDR2 SFDVKD. V shed 4 bases and J shed 2 bases, with 13 bases lying between them.

The V call is TRBV20-1, the J call TRBJ2-3; 11 positions match TRBD2. Germline V CDR1 and CDR2: DFQATT, SNEGSKA (reference sequence). Trimming removed 4 bases from V and 2 bases from J; junction bases left unmatched: 8. CDR3 length: 16 amino acids. CDR3 sequence (DNA): TGCAGTGCTACAGGAGCGACTAGCGGGGTCACAGATACGCAGTATTTT. The encoded protein is CSATGATSGVTDTQYF.

This chain links TRBV7-2 with TRBJ1-2; TRBD1 matches at 7 bases. CDR3 length: 12 amino acids. The V segment lost 3 bases and the J segment 7 bases; nucleotides outside the gene matches: 2. The germline V gene encodes CDR1 SGHTA and CDR2 FQGNSA. CDR3 nucleotides: TGTGCCAGCAGCTTCACAGGGGTTGGCTACACCTTC. Protein: CASSFTGVGYTF.